Shown below are 21 T cell receptor beta chains from a single sample sequenced in a study of blood T cell repertoires in COVID-19. Assay: immunoSEQ multiplex PCR; the TCRdb copy retains only in-frame clones and omits some. The repertoire holds some 190,000 clones, with 88% as singletons. The sequencing input was peripheral blood. The receptors were gathered from a man aged 30 to 45 with acute or convalescent COVID-19.

This chain uses TRBV5-4 with TRBJ2-3; 7 bases line up with TRBD2. Germline V gives CDR1 SGHNT, CDR2 YYREEE (reference sequence). J was trimmed by 4 bases and V by 0 bases; bases with no gene match: 2. The CDR3 contains 14 residues. The chain's CDR3 is CASSLAGRADTQYF. CDR3 DNA sequence: TGTGCCAGCAGCTTGGCGGGGAGGGCAGATACGCAGTATTTT. Full variable domain (outside the CDR3, taken from reference TRBV5-4 and TRBJ2-3): ETGVTQSPTHLIKTRGQQVTLRCSSQSGHNTVSWYQQALGQGPQFIFQYYREEENGRGNFPPRFSGLQFPNYSSELNVNALELDDSALYLCASSLAGRADTQYFGPGTRLTVL.

This clone appeared a few times. A junction boundary mismatches the germline segment, possibly from a read error. The chain uses TRBV12-5 and TRBJ2-7, with TRBD1 as a possible D gene (5 bases). Germline lookup yields CDR1 LGHNT and CDR2 FRNRAP. The CDR3 loop spans 13 amino acids. The CDR3 is CASRLGDSYEQYF. The CDR3 coding sequence is TGTGCTAGTCGTTTAGGGGACTCCTACGAGCAGTACTTC.

Concerning this clone itself: The same CDR3 is also encoded by other DNA sequences in this sample. The chain is built from TRBV4-1 and TRBJ1-1; the D is unclear. CDR1 is MGHRA and CDR2 is YSYEKL in the germline V gene. V was shortened by 0 bases and J by 1 base, with 6 bases between the two germline ends. The CDR3 covers 14 residues. CDR3 sequence (DNA): TGCGCCAGCAGCCAAGAGGTGAGGAACACTGAAGCTTTCTTT. This encodes CASSQEVRNTEAFF.

This sequence joins TRBV4-2 and TRBJ2-5, with D tentatively TRBD2 (6 bases). CDR1 is LGHNA and CDR2 is YNFKEQ in the germline V gene. The V and J ends lost 1 base and 5 bases respectively, with 14 bases between them. The CDR3 sequence is 15 residues long. In DNA, the CDR3 is TGTGCCAGCAGCCAAGGACCTAGCGTACGGGAGACCCAGTACTTC. It specifies CASSQGPSVRETQYF.

The chain recombines TRBV9 with TRBJ2-3, with 9 bases identical to TRBD1. CDR3 length: 15 residues. Germline CDR1 and CDR2: SGDLS and YYNGEE. With 0 bases clipped from V and 6 bases from J, the junction kept 5 bases outside the gene matches. The CDR3 here is CASSVAGTGFDTQYF. The CDR3 coding sequence is TGTGCCAGCAGCGTAGCCGGGACAGGGTTTGATACGCAGTATTTT. Full variable domain (missing parts from reference TRBV9 and TRBJ2-3): DSGVTQTPKHLITATGQRVTLRCSPRSGDLSVYWYQQSLDQGLQFLIQYYNGEERAKGNILERFSAQQFPDLHSELNLSSLELGDSALYFCASSVAGTGFDTQYFGPGTRLTVL.

In its sample, this clone was seen once. This sequence joins TRBV6-6 and TRBJ1-5; D gene ambiguous. The CDR3 runs to 14 residues. Germline V gene data show CDR1 as MNHNY and CDR2 as SVGAGI (reference sequence). The ends were cut back, 0 bases at V and 4 bases at J, with 7 bases in the middle. DNA for the CDR3: TGTGCCAGCAGTTACTCAGGCGGGAATCAGCCCCAGCATTTT. Translated, it gives CASSYSGGNQPQHF.

CDR3 in amino acids: CASSLDRNYGYTF. CDR3 bases: TGTGCCAGCAGCTTGGACAGAAACTATGGCTACACCTTC. This chain joins TRBV5-6 and TRBJ1-2; D is undetermined. The V and J ends lost 0 bases and 2 bases respectively, with 5 bases between them. This CDR3 has 13 amino acids. Germline loops: CDR1 SGHDT, CDR2 YYEEEE. The entire variable domain, with the rest obtained from reference TRBV5-6 and TRBJ1-2, is as follows: DAGVTQSPTHLIKTRGQQVTLRCSPKSGHDTVSWYQQALGQGPQFIFQYYEEEERQRGNFPDRFSGHQFPNYSSELNVNALLLGDSALYLCASSLDRNYGYTFGSGTRLTVV.

J is TRBJ1-4 and V is TRBV5-1; TRBD1 agrees at 7 bases. In germline, CDR1 is SGHRS, CDR2 YFSETQ. V lost 4 bases to trimming and J lost 2 bases; unmatched junction nucleotides: 5. This CDR3 contains 15 residues. DNA for the CDR3: TGCGCCAGCAGCCAGACAGGGTCTACTAATGAAAAACTGTTTTTT. Translating it yields CASSQTGSTNEKLFF.

The J gene is TRBJ1-3, the V gene TRBV19; weak D call: TRBD1 (6 bases). The V end was cut by 9 bases, the J end by 0 bases, with 15 bases between. The CDR3 has 15 amino acids. Per the germline V gene, CDR1 is LNHDA and CDR2 is SQIVND (reference sequence). The CDR3 reads CASGPGQVSGNTIYF. The CDR3 region has the DNA TGTGCCAGCGGTCCGGGACAAGTCTCTGGAAACACCATATATTTT.

This chain connects TRBV18 to TRBJ2-5; D is possibly TRBD1 (7 bases). Deletions cut 6 bases from V and 2 bases from J, with 10 bases between. This CDR3 contains 13 residues. Germline CDR1 KGHSH, CDR2 LQKENI. CDR3 in DNA: TGTGCCAGCTCGACAGGGAGGCAAGAGACCCAGTACTTC. Residues: CASSTGRQETQYF.

The chain recombines TRBV18 with TRBJ1-2; D is unclear. The germline V and J ends were trimmed by 1 base and 6 bases, with 12 bases remaining between them. Germline V CDR1 and CDR2: KGHSH, LQKENI. There are 14 residues in the CDR3. CDR3 region: CASSPLATLDGYTF. As DNA, the CDR3 is TGTGCCAGCTCACCACTGGCAACCCTTGATGGCTACACCTTC. The full variable domain, completed using reference TRBV18 and TRBJ1-2, is NAGVMQNPRHLVRRRGQEARLRCSPMKGHSHVYWYRQLPEEGLKFMVYLQKENIIDESGMPKERFSAEFPKEGPSILRIQQVVRGDSAAYFCASSPLATLDGYTFGSGTRLTVV.

V usage is TRBV19 and J usage is TRBJ1-2; 7 bases are a match to TRBD1. V was pared by 5 bases and J by 3 bases, with 15 bases of the junction left unmatched. Germline lookup yields CDR1 LNHDA and CDR2 SQIVND (reference sequence). The CDR3 extends over 17 amino acids. CDR3 nucleotides: TGTGCCAGTAGTGGGGACCGACAGGGACAGCTGGACTATGGCTACACCTTC. This codes for CASSGDRQGQLDYGYTF.

This chain uses TRBV18 with TRBJ1-2; TRBD1 matches 11 bases. This CDR3 is 14 amino acids long. V was pared by 5 bases and J by 6 bases, with 5 bases of the junction left unmatched. CDR1 and CDR2 from the germline V gene are KGHSH and LQKENI. The CDR3 protein is CASSRTGGADGYTF. Written as DNA, the CDR3 is TGTGCCAGCTCAAGGACAGGGGGCGCGGATGGCTACACCTTC.

The chain is built from TRBV28 and TRBJ1-3; D not resolved. The CDR3 has 12 amino acids. Trimming removed 6 bases from V and 0 bases from J, with 3 bases in between. Germline loops: CDR1 MDHEN, CDR2 SYDVKM. The CDR3 DNA follows: TGTGCCAGCAGGAGCTCTGGAAACACCATATATTTT. Protein product: CASRSSGNTIYF.

The genes are TRBV11-2 and TRBJ1-1, with 8 bases fitting TRBD1. With 6 bases clipped from V and 4 bases from J, the junction kept 4 bases outside the gene matches. Germline CDR1 SGHAT, CDR2 FQNNGV. The CDR3 extends over 13 amino acids. CDR3 sequence: CASRGQAITEAFF. Written as DNA, the CDR3 is TGTGCCAGCAGGGGACAGGCGATCACTGAAGCTTTCTTT.

The rearrangement joins TRBV6-1 to TRBJ1-5; perhaps TRBD1 as D (5 bases). Germline CDR1 and CDR2: MNHNS and SASEGT. Trimming pared 2 bases from V and 7 bases from J, leaving 15 bases between. The CDR3 loop spans 15 amino acids. The CDR3 bases are TGTGCCAGCAGTGAATCAGGGTGGGGGGACCAGCCCCAGCATTTT. This sequence encodes CASSESGWGDQPQHF.

The rearrangement joins TRBV6-1 to TRBJ2-4, with TRBD1 matching over 7 bases. Germline V gene data show CDR1 as MNHNS and CDR2 as SASEGT. The CDR3 spans 16 residues. Trimming removed 4 bases from V and 1 base from J; junction bases left unmatched: 7. CDR3 protein: CASSARKQGAKNIQYF. In DNA, the CDR3 is TGTGCCAGCAGTGCCCGCAAACAGGGGGCCAAAAACATTCAGTACTTC.

The J gene is TRBJ1-5, the V gene TRBV6-9; tentative D call: TRBD1 (6 bases). The CDR3 spans 20 residues. V gave up 6 bases and J gave up 0 bases, with 27 bases separating them. Germline V CDR1 and CDR2: MNHGY, SVAAGI. The chain's CDR3 is CASSPSPPRQVLYSNQPQHF. The CDR3 bases are TGTGCCAGCAGCCCGTCCCCCCCGAGACAGGTGCTTTATAGCAATCAGCCCCAGCATTTT.

CDR3: CASSFSGGAANEQFF. In nucleotides, the CDR3 is TGTGCCAGCAGCTTTAGCGGGGGGGCCGCGAATGAGCAGTTCTTC. The rearrangement uses TRBV7-3 and TRBJ2-1; TRBD2 matches at 11 bases. Trimming took 3 bases from V and 7 from J; bases not matched to a gene: 5. Germline V lookup: CDR1 SGHTA, CDR2 FQGTGA. The CDR3 extends over 15 amino acids.

This clone occurred a few times. The chain recombines TRBV4-1 with TRBJ2-1; 8 nucleotides match TRBD2. Germline V gene sequence: CDR1 MGHRA, CDR2 YSYEKL. The CDR3 contains 16 residues. The J segment lost 7 bases and the V segment lost 2 bases, leaving 10 bases of the junction unmatched. DNA of the CDR3: TGCGCCAGCAGCCAACCCACTAGCGGTTATCGAAATGAGCAGTTCTTC. Residues: CASSQPTSGYRNEQFF.

This rearrangement joins TRBV30 to TRBJ1-2, with D possibly being TRBD1 (5 bases). The CDR3 spans 13 residues. The germline V gene encodes CDR1 GTSNPN and CDR2 SVGIG (reference sequence). Trimming took off 0 bases at V and 4 bases at J, with 9 bases between the two ends. The CDR3 DNA reads as TGTGCCTGGAGTGTAGGTCAGGGCTATGGCTACACCTTC. This translates into CAWSVGQGYGYTF. Based on the CDR3 plus reference TRBV30 and TRBJ1-2, the full variable domain is SQTIHQWPATLVQPVGSPLSLECTVEGTSNPNLYWYRQAAGRGLQLLFYSVGIGQISSEVPQNLSASRPQDRQFILSSKKLLLSDSGFYLCAWSVGQGYGYTFGSGTRLTVV.